Each of the 3 T cell receptor beta chains below was sequenced from the same sample in a study of T cell repertoires in cytomegalovirus infection. These receptors lack a known antigen. Each CDR3 protein gets one entry after TCRdb re-called the reads with MiXCR. This sample carries about 900,000 distinct CDR3 sequences, approximately 31% of them seen once, and the ten largest clones take roughly 13%. The sample in question was cultured CD8+ T cells from PBMCs, obtained from culture after CMV antigen stimulation. The receptors stem from a human donor in good health (CMV status not recorded). Some clones in this sample may be carry-over from other donors' samples.

The CDR3 DNA sequence: TGTGCCAGCAGACCGGGACGGGTGAACACTGAAGCTTTCTTT. This encodes CASRPGRVNTEAFF. V gene TRBV6-5 combines with J gene TRBJ1-1; possible D gene TRBD1, 5 bases. Germline V gene sequence: CDR1 MNHEY, CDR2 SVGAGI. Trimming removed 6 bases at V and 0 bases at J, with 11 bases between. This CDR3 has 14 amino acids.

This clonotype has a count of ten or more. The chain recombines TRBV27 with TRBJ1-1; D ambiguous. CDR3 size: 14 residues. The V and J ends lost 2 bases and 0 bases respectively, with 7 bases between them. Germline V gene sequence: CDR1 MNHEY, CDR2 SMNVEV (reference sequence). This CDR3 is CASSLTPLNTEAFF. As DNA, the CDR3 is TGTGCCAGCAGTTTAACTCCTCTGAACACTGAAGCTTTCTTT.

This clonotype appeared a few times. The rearrangement joins TRBV6-5 to TRBJ2-5; perhaps D is TRBD1 or TRBD2 (5 bases each). Germline assignment: CDR1 MNHEY and CDR2 SVGAGI. The CDR3 totals 14 residues. Trimming left V 2 bases short and J 5 bases short, with 12 bases between. The CDR3 sequence is CASSYEGWGETQYF. The DNA for the CDR3 is TGTGCCAGCAGTTACGAAGGATGGGGGGAGACCCAGTACTTC.